These T cell receptor beta chains were read from a single sample in a study of graft-versus-host responses after intestinal transplantation. Clones were read by immunoSEQ multiplex PCR, and TCRdb kept only the in-frame ones, dropping some. The sample includes some 41,000 clones, 85% to 95% of them seen just once. The source was PBMCs, collected less than 750 days after intestinal transplantation. The receptors originated from a human patient who received an intestinal transplant, so some T cells may come from the graft donor. Both conserved end residues are part of each CDR3. The order of the fields is D gene, J gene, V gene, clone size, CDR3 DNA, CDR3 protein. A D gene is named only where the DNA matches it firmly. The size entry is marked missing in some rows and otherwise reads once, few, many or a size class.

NA TRBJ2-4 TRBV11-2 NA TGTGCCAGCAGCTTACCCCTCGGAAACATTCAGTACTTC CASSLPLGNIQYF
NA TRBJ1-1 TRBV18 NA TGTGCCAGCTCACTTCGGACGGTGAACACTGAAGCTTTCTTT CASSLRTVNTEAFF
NA TRBJ1-5 TRBV6-5 NA TGTGCCAGCAGTTCCGGGGGCTCGTGGCCCCAGCATTTT CASSSGGSWPQHF
NA TRBJ1-4 TRBV11-2 once TGTGCCAGCAGCCCCCGATGGGGGAATAATGAAAAACTGTTTTTT CASSPRWGNNEKLFF
TRBD1 TRBJ2-6 TRBV10-2 NA TGCGCCAGCAGTGCCGGCATACGACAGGGGAGTTCTGGGGCCAACGTCCTGACTTTC CASSAGIRQGSSGANVLTF
NA TRBJ2-7 TRBV19 NA TGTGCCAGTAGTGCTGGACAGTACTACGAGCAGTACTTC CASSAGQYYEQYF
NA TRBJ1-1 TRBV5-4 NA TGTGCCAGCAGCTTTGGAGGTTCTTACAGGGCTTTCTTT CASSFGGSYRAFF
NA TRBJ1-3 TRBV9 NA TGTGCCAGCAGCTCCCAGGCAAACACCATATATTTT CASSSQANTIYF
NA TRBJ1-1 TRBV5-1 NA TGCGCCAGCAGCTTGGACGGGGATCGCACTGAAGCTTTCTTT CASSLDGDRTEAFF
NA TRBJ1-5 TRBV4-1 NA TGCGCCAGCAGCCAAGATCCGGGGGGGCGCGCCGGTCAGCCCCAGCATTTT CASSQDPGGRAGQPQHF
NA TRBJ1-1 TRBV6-5 few TGTGCCGGGGGGGCAGGGGAGAACACTGAAGCTTTCTTT CAGGAGENTEAFF
TRBD2 TRBJ2-5 TRBV4-1 NA TGCGCCAGCAGCCAAGGAGCGGGGGGGCCAAGAGAGACCCAGTACTTC CASSQGAGGPRETQYF
NA TRBJ2-7 TRBV5-6 once TGTGCCAGCAGGGGGGTGGCGGCGTCCTACGAGCAGTACTTC CASRGVAASYEQYF
TRBD1 TRBJ1-5 TRBV5-6 NA TGTGCCAGCAGCCGATCAGGGGGCCAGCCCCAGCATTTT CASSRSGGQPQHF
NA TRBJ2-7 TRBV6-1 NA TGTGCCAGCAGTCTCGGGGGTGTTTGGTCCTACGAGCAGTACTTC CASSLGGVWSYEQYF
TRBD1 TRBJ2-2 TRBV7-9 few TGTGCCAGCAGCTTAGGAGGGGGCAGGGACACCGGGGAGCTGTTTTTT CASSLGGGRDTGELFF
TRBD1 TRBJ2-5 TRBV12-5 NA TGTGCTAGTGGTTATCCGGACAGGGGTCCGCAAGAGACCCAGTACTTC CASGYPDRGPQETQYF
TRBD2 TRBJ2-1 TRBV7-6 once TGTGCCAGCAGCCCGACAGATAGCGGGATGAGTGAGCAGTTCTTC CASSPTDSGMSEQFF
NA TRBJ2-7 TRBV6-5 NA TGTGCCAGCAGCTCGGACGGCTACGAGCAGTACTTC CASSSDGYEQYF
NA TRBJ1-3 TRBV27 NA TGTGCCAGCAGTTTCTCAGGGCTGGGCTCTGGAAACACCATATATTTT CASSFSGLGSGNTIYF
TRBD1 TRBJ2-2 TRBV14 NA TGTGCCAGCAGACCCAGGACAGGGTTAAACACCGGGGAGCTGTTTTTT CASRPRTGLNTGELFF
NA TRBJ2-1 TRBV4-2 NA TGTGCCAGCAGCCAAGGCCCATTGAGCAATGAGCAGTTCTTC CASSQGPLSNEQFF
NA TRBJ2-7 TRBV6-5 NA TGTGCCAGCAGTTACTCGGGCGGCAGGGGTATCAACGAGCAGTACTTC CASSYSGGRGINEQYF
NA TRBJ1-3 TRBV10-3 NA TGTGCCATCAGTGATGTCCGATCCGCTGGAAACACCATATATTTT CAISDVRSAGNTIYF
NA TRBJ2-3 TRBV6-4 once TGTGCCAGCAGTGGGACAGGCACAGATACGCAGTATTTT CASSGTGTDTQYF
NA TRBJ2-7 TRBV7-3 NA TGTGCCAGCGGGGCCGGCCCCTACGAGCAGTACTTC CASGAGPYEQYF
NA TRBJ1-2 TRBV27 NA TGTGCCAGCAGTTCAACCGGGCCTTACTATGGCTACACCTTC CASSSTGPYYGYTF
NA TRBJ2-7 TRBV6-5 once TGTGCCAGCAGTTACGGCGGGGCCTCCTACGAGCAGTACTTC CASSYGGASYEQYF
NA TRBJ2-7 TRBV9 NA TGTGCCAGCAGCGTAGGTGCCAGGGAGGACCCCTACGAGCAGTACTTC CASSVGAREDPYEQYF
NA TRBJ2-5 TRBV6-5 NA TGTGCCAGCCGGGACGGGGGACGAGAGACCCAGTACTTC CASRDGGRETQYF
TRBD2 TRBJ2-7 TRBV6-6 NA TGTGCCAGCAGTTACACTAGCGGGGGGGCCGCGGGGGAGCAGTACTTC CASSYTSGGAAGEQYF
NA TRBJ2-1 TRBV10-1 NA TGCGCCAGCAGTGAGTCAAGACAGAACGCCCCTAATGAGCAGTTCTTC CASSESRQNAPNEQFF
NA TRBJ2-2 TRBV10-3 NA TGTGCCATCATGGCCGTCAGCGGTCTGAACACCGGGGAGCTGTTTTTT CAIMAVSGLNTGELFF
TRBD2 TRBJ2-1 TRBV27 NA TGTGCCAGCACCAGGTGGGCGGGAGTATCCTACAATGAGCAGTTCTTC CASTRWAGVSYNEQFF
NA TRBJ2-1 TRBV4-1 NA TGCGCCAGCAGCCAAGCGACCGGGCGGAGCTCCTACAATGAGCAGTTCTTC CASSQATGRSSYNEQFF
NA TRBJ1-1 TRBV20-1 once TGCAGTGCTAGAGCTTGGGGTGAAGCTTTCTTT CSARAWGEAFF
NA TRBJ2-7 TRBV5-4 NA TGTGCCAGCAGCTTCTTTCCCTCAAACGAGCAGTACTTC CASSFFPSNEQYF
TRBD2 TRBJ2-1 TRBV10-3 NA TGTGCCATTAAGAGGACTAGCGGGGGGGGCCCGAGCTCCTACAATGAGCAGTTCTTC CAIKRTSGGGPSSYNEQFF
TRBD1 TRBJ1-2 TRBV7-9 NA TGTGCCAGCAGCTTAGACGGGCAGGGGGAGAGGTCTGGCTACACCTTC CASSLDGQGERSGYTF
TRBD1 TRBJ1-2 TRBV28 NA TGTGCCAGCAGTGCCCCGGGACAGACTAACTATGGCTACACCTTC CASSAPGQTNYGYTF
NA TRBJ2-3 TRBV18 NA TGTGCCAGCTCGGGGCCAGGGATCACAGATACGCAGTATTTT CASSGPGITDTQYF
NA TRBJ2-5 TRBV27 NA TGTGCCAGCAGGACCCAGGGGACCGAGACCCAGTACTTC CASRTQGTETQYF
TRBD1 TRBJ1-3 TRBV9 NA TGTGCCAGCAGCGTTGACCAGGGGGCGTTGGACACCATATATTTT CASSVDQGALDTIYF
NA TRBJ1-5 TRBV5-4 once TGTGCCAGCAGCCGTTGGGGCGATCAGCCCCAGCATTTT CASSRWGDQPQHF
TRBD1 TRBJ1-6 TRBV6-1 once TGTGCCAGCAGTCGGGACAGGTTGAATTCACCCCTCCACTTT CASSRDRLNSPLHF